A selection of T cell receptor beta chains follows, all from one sample in a study of T cell responses to AZD1222 COVID-19 vaccine. Profiled with immunoSEQ multiplex PCR; TCRdb holds only in-frame clones, not every one. The sample records about 39,000 clones, roughly 85% being singletons. This sample comprised peripheral blood, obtained 28 days after the second dose of the MenACWY control vaccine. Source of these receptors: an adult who received the MenACWY meningococcal vaccine as a control. Both conserved end residues are part of each CDR3. A D gene is named only where the DNA matches it firmly. Size values are once, few and many counts, or a class for expanded clones, and some rows have none.

v_gene,d_gene,j_gene,abundance,CDR3nt,CDR3aa
TRBV7-9,NA,TRBJ1-1,NA,TGTGCCAGCAGCTATCTGATCACCACTGAAGCTTTCTTT,CASSYLITTEAFF
TRBV21-1,NA,TRBJ2-3,NA,TGTGCCAGCAGCAAAGAGGTTACAGATACGCAGTATTTT,CASSKEVTDTQYF
TRBV5-5,NA,TRBJ1-2,NA,TGTGCCAGCAGCGCGTCCGGCGGGAACGCTAACTATGGCTACACCTTC,CASSASGGNANYGYTF
TRBV10-3,TRBD1,TRBJ1-2,NA,TGTGCCATCCCAGAGGCCTTAAATGGACAGGGTGGTGGCTACACCTTC,CAIPEALNGQGGGYTF
TRBV9,NA,TRBJ2-7,NA,TGTGCCAGCAGTAAAAGGGACTTTATCTACGAGCAGTACTTC,CASSKRDFIYEQYF
TRBV19,TRBD2,TRBJ2-3,NA,TGTGCCAGTATGGGGACTAGCGGGAGCTCAGATACGCAGTATTTT,CASMGTSGSSDTQYF
TRBV29-1,TRBD1,TRBJ1-1,NA,TGCAGCGTTCTGACAGGGTGGGACACTGAAGCTTTCTTT,CSVLTGWDTEAFF
TRBV29-1,NA,TRBJ2-2,NA,TGCAGCGTGGCTAAGCGGTACACCGGGGAGCTGTTTTTT,CSVAKRYTGELFF
TRBV5-1,NA,TRBJ2-7,NA,TGCGCCAGCAGCTCTGACGTATCCTACGAGCAGTACTTC,CASSSDVSYEQYF
TRBV5-1,TRBD1,TRBJ2-7,few,TGCGCCAGCAGCTTGGAGACCGGGACAGCCTACGAGCAGTACTTC,CASSLETGTAYEQYF
TRBV5-4,TRBD1,TRBJ2-5,few,TGTGCCAGCAGCTTGAATGGACAGGGGCGAGAGACCCAGTACTTC,CASSLNGQGRETQYF
TRBV6-2/TRBV6-3,NA,TRBJ2-4,NA,TGTGCCAGCAGTTACTCCCCGTTCGGTCAAAACATTCAGTACTTC,CASSYSPFGQNIQYF
TRBV4-2,TRBD2,TRBJ2-3,NA,TGTGCCAGCAGCCAAGATGGACTAGCGGGAGACACAGATACGCAGTATTTT,CASSQDGLAGDTDTQYF
TRBV29-1,NA,TRBJ1-1,NA,TGCAGCGTTGTGAGGGAGCCCGGAGCTTTCTTT,CSVVREPGAFF
TRBV6-5,NA,TRBJ1-1,NA,TGTGCCAGCCGGGTCTCAGGTCGGGTACAAACTGAAGCTTTCTTT,CASRVSGRVQTEAFF
TRBV6-5,TRBD2,TRBJ2-7,NA,TGTGCCAGCAGCGACGGACTAGCGGGTTTATACGAGCAGTACTTC,CASSDGLAGLYEQYF
TRBV30,TRBD2,TRBJ2-2,NA,TGTGCCTGGAGACCGGCCGGGAGGGCAAGGAACACCGGGGAGCTGTTTTTT,CAWRPAGRARNTGELFF
TRBV10-3,TRBD2,TRBJ2-7,NA,TGTGCCCTGGGACTAGCGAATGAGCAGTACTTC,CALGLANEQYF
TRBV6-6,TRBD2,TRBJ2-7,NA,TGTGCCAGCAGTCCTCGGGGGGGGGACTACGAGCAGTACTTC,CASSPRGGDYEQYF
TRBV11-2,TRBD1,TRBJ2-2,NA,TGTGCCAGCAGCTTACAACAGGGGGCGAACACCGGGGAGCTGTTTTTT,CASSLQQGANTGELFF
TRBV28,NA,TRBJ1-2,NA,TGTGCCAGCATCGCAGGGTGGTCCTATGGCTACACCTTC,CASIAGWSYGYTF
TRBV24-1,TRBD2,TRBJ2-5,NA,TGTGCCACCAGTGTCGGGGGGCAAGAGACCCAGTACTTC,CATSVGGQETQYF
TRBV9,NA,TRBJ2-7,NA,TGTGCCAGCAGCGTAGTAGACTTTACCTCATACGAGCAGTACTTC,CASSVVDFTSYEQYF
TRBV19,NA,TRBJ2-3,NA,TGTGCCAGTAGTTATGGTGGGGCCACAGATACGCAGTATTTT,CASSYGGATDTQYF
TRBV4-2,NA,TRBJ1-6,NA,TGTGCCAGCAGCCAAGATCGCGTTTTAAATAATTCACCCCTCCACTTT,CASSQDRVLNNSPLHF
TRBV2,NA,TRBJ1-1,NA,TGTGCCAGCCCCAGGGGCATTTTGAACACTGAAGCTTTCTTT,CASPRGILNTEAFF
TRBV3-1/TRBV3-2,NA,TRBJ2-2,NA,TGTGCCAGCAGCCCCCTAGCGATCAGTGCCGGGGAGCTGTTTTTT,CASSPLAISAGELFF
TRBV24-1,TRBD2,TRBJ2-3,NA,TGTGCCACCAGTGATTCGGGGACTAGCGTTGGCGCGGATACGCAGTATTTT,CATSDSGTSVGADTQYF
TRBV7-2,NA,TRBJ2-7,NA,TGTGCCAGCAGCGTACTTGTGTGGGGACACCCAAGGAGCTCCTACGAGCAGTACTTC,CASSVLVWGHPRSSYEQYF
TRBV19,TRBD1,TRBJ2-7,NA,TGTGCCAGTAAAAAGACGGGACAGGGGATCTACGAGCAGTACTTC,CASKKTGQGIYEQYF